These T cell receptor beta chains were read from a single sample in a study of OX40 agonist ivuxolimab in advanced cancers. Assay used: immunoSEQ multiplex PCR; TCRdb lists only in-frame clones, some missing. The sample lists approximately 84,000 clones, more than 85% seen once, with about 1% in the top ten. The sample in question was CD4+ or CD8+ T cells sorted from blood, obtained in a trial of the OX40 agonist ivuxolimab. These TCRs come from an adult with an advanced solid tumor such as melanoma, head and neck, liver or kidney cancer. Both conserved end residues are part of each CDR3. Fields, in order: CDR3 length, clone size, D gene, V gene, J gene, CDR3 protein, CDR3 DNA. The D gene is left open where the match is weak. Rows give clone size only sometimes, using once, few, many, or a class for an expanded clone.

>13|.|.|TRBV25-1|TRBJ1-5
CASSESEYQPQHF
TGTGCCAGCAGTGAATCTGAGTATCAGCCCCAGCATTTT
>14|.|TRBD1|TRBV5-4|TRBJ1-6
CASSLGQGGSPLHF
TGTGCCAGCAGCCTGGGACAGGGTGGTTCACCCCTCCACTTT
>15|once|TRBD2|TRBV7-3|TRBJ2-3
CASSSQPSGGGTQYF
TGTGCCAGCAGCTCCCAGCCTAGCGGGGGGGGTACGCAGTATTTT
>14|.|.|TRBV6-6|TRBJ1-3
CASSYEYSGNTIYF
TGTGCCAGCAGTTACGAGTACTCTGGAAACACCATATATTTT
>14|.|TRBD2|TRBV4-1|TRBJ2-7
CASSPMGGAYEQYF
TGCGCCAGCAGCCCAATGGGAGGGGCCTACGAGCAGTACTTC
>11|.|.|TRBV18|TRBJ2-7
CASSLKYEQYF
TGTGCCAGCTCCCTTAAGTACGAGCAGTACTTC
>13|.|TRBD1|TRBV18|TRBJ2-5
CASSQGQEETQYF
TGTGCCAGCTCACAGGGACAGGAAGAGACCCAGTACTTC
>14|.|.|TRBV5-1|TRBJ2-5
CASSLGDSGETQYF
TGCGCCAGCAGCTTGGGGGACTCAGGAGAGACCCAGTACTTC
>15|few|.|TRBV6-5|TRBJ1-1
CASSPQRGMNTEAFF
TGTGCCAGCAGTCCACAGCGGGGGATGAACACTGAAGCTTTCTTT
>14|.|.|TRBV9|TRBJ2-7
CASSVGGFSYEQYF
TGTGCCAGCAGCGTAGGCGGGTTCTCCTACGAGCAGTACTTC
>13|.|.|TRBV21-1|TRBJ2-5
CASRTSDQETQYF
TGTGCCAGCCGAACTAGCGACCAAGAGACCCAGTACTTC
>13|.|TRBD1|TRBV7-2|TRBJ1-2
CASSLGDRGGYTF
TGTGCCAGCAGCTTAGGAGACAGGGGTGGCTACACCTTC
>17|.|.|TRBV9|TRBJ2-2
CASSVLPPGLNTGELFF
TGTGCCAGCAGCGTCCTGCCGCCGGGACTGAACACCGGGGAGCTGTTTTTT
>15|.|.|TRBV19|TRBJ1-3
CASSISSYSGNTIYF
TGTGCCAGTAGTATCTCCAGTTACTCTGGAAACACCATATATTTT
>16|.|.|TRBV11-2|TRBJ2-6
CASSWLWSYGANVLTF
TGTGCCAGCAGCTGGCTTTGGAGCTATGGGGCCAACGTCCTGACTTTC
>13|few|.|TRBV11-2|TRBJ1-1
CASSLAGPTEAFF
TGTGCCAGCAGCTTAGCAGGGCCCACTGAAGCTTTCTTT
>17|once|TRBD2|TRBV27|TRBJ2-1
CASSLVLLAGGINEQFF
TGTGCCAGCAGTTTAGTGCTACTAGCGGGGGGTATCAATGAGCAGTTCTTC
>13|.|.|TRBV18|TRBJ2-3
CASSPRDTDTQYF
TGTGCCAGCTCACCACGGGACACGGATACGCAGTATTTT
>12|.|.|TRBV18|TRBJ1-1
CASWRRNTEAFF
TGTGCCAGCTGGCGACGGAACACTGAAGCTTTCTTT
>15|.|.|TRBV9|TRBJ1-2
CASSDPQGPREGYTF
TGTGCCAGCAGCGATCCACAGGGACCTAGGGAAGGCTACACCTTC
>14|.|TRBD1|TRBV5-6|TRBJ2-7
CASSPTGVAYEQYF
TGTGCCAGCAGCCCTACAGGGGTCGCCTACGAGCAGTACTTC
>15|.|.|TRBV18|TRBJ2-7
CASSPATVSSYEQYF
TGTGCCAGCTCACCAGCCACGGTTAGCTCCTACGAGCAGTACTTC
>14|once|.|TRBV5-1|TRBJ2-1
CASSLERRLDEQFF
TGCGCCAGCAGCTTGGAGAGGCGGTTGGATGAGCAGTTCTTC
>14|.|TRBD1|TRBV18|TRBJ1-2
CASSPPTGSYGYTF
TGTGCCAGCTCACCCCCGACAGGGTCCTATGGCTACACCTTC
>15|.|.|TRBV7-9|TRBJ1-4
CASSFRGPRGEKLFF
TGTGCCAGCAGCTTCAGGGGTCCCCGGGGGGAAAAACTGTTTTTT
>16|.|.|TRBV5-1|TRBJ1-3
CASSDLGAVSGNTIYF
TGCGCCAGCAGCGATTTAGGGGCCGTCTCTGGAAACACCATATATTTT
>14|.|TRBD1|TRBV25-1|TRBJ2-5
CASSVHRGLETQYF
TGTGCCAGCAGTGTCCACAGGGGGCTAGAGACCCAGTACTTC
>18|few|.|TRBV14|TRBJ2-1
CASSQIGGPFTSYNEQFF
TGTGCCAGCAGCCAGATAGGCGGACCGTTTACCTCCTACAATGAGCAGTTCTTC
>14|.|TRBD1|TRBV13|TRBJ2-3
CASSSRTGTDTQYF
TGTGCCAGCAGCTCCCGGACAGGGACAGATACGCAGTATTTT
>13|once|.|TRBV27|TRBJ2-5
CASSRERRETQYF
TGTGCCAGCAGCCGCGAGAGGAGAGAGACCCAGTACTTC
>17|.|.|TRBV7-9|TRBJ1-5
CASSLTFYASPDQPQHF
TGTGCCAGCAGCTTAACGTTTTACGCTTCCCCGGATCAGCCCCAGCATTTT
>15|.|TRBD1|TRBV6-6|TRBJ1-5
CASRNSQGNNQPQHF
TGTGCCAGCAGAAACTCACAGGGGAACAATCAGCCCCAGCATTTT
>15|.|TRBD2|TRBV6-1|TRBJ2-3
CASSEAPSGVDTQYF
TGTGCCAGCAGTGAAGCGCCTAGCGGGGTAGATACGCAGTATTTT
>15|.|TRBD2|TRBV7-6|TRBJ2-1
CASSIGLAGVNEQFF
TGTGCCAGCAGCATCGGACTAGCGGGAGTCAATGAGCAGTTCTTC
>14|.|.|TRBV7-9|TRBJ2-5
CASSPQGGQETQYF
TGTGCCAGCAGCCCCCAGGGGGGACAAGAGACCCAGTACTTC
>14|.|.|TRBV14|TRBJ2-5
CASSQERWGETQYF
TGTGCCAGCAGCCAAGAAAGGTGGGGAGAGACCCAGTACTTC
>14|.|.|TRBV5-1|TRBJ2-5
CASSLDPYQETQYF
TGCGCCAGCAGCTTGGACCCGTACCAAGAGACCCAGTACTTC
>13|.|.|TRBV2|TRBJ2-3
CASIRDRTDTQYF
TGTGCCAGCATCCGGGACCGCACAGATACGCAGTATTTT
>16|.|.|TRBV21-1|TRBJ2-7
CASSKVPPFPFYEQYF
TGTGCCAGCAGCAAAGTACCCCCATTTCCCTTCTACGAGCAGTACTTC
>16|.|TRBD2|TRBV7-2|TRBJ2-1
CASSFIRTSGYNEQFF
TGTGCCAGCAGCTTCATTCGGACTAGCGGATACAATGAGCAGTTCTTC
>15|.|.|TRBV5-1|TRBJ2-5
CASSLVTSIQETQYF
TGCGCCAGCAGCTTGGTAACATCAATACAAGAGACCCAGTACTTC
>15|.|.|TRBV2|TRBJ2-2
CASSIHGGNTGELFF
TGTGCCAGCAGCATACATGGGGGAAACACCGGGGAGCTGTTTTTT
>16|.|TRBD2|TRBV5-6|TRBJ2-3
CASSPDWAGATDTQYF
TGTGCCAGCAGCCCCGATTGGGCGGGAGCCACAGATACGCAGTATTTT
>15|.|.|TRBV5-6|TRBJ2-7
CASSLRAGSSYEQYF
TGTGCCAGCAGCTTGCGGGCAGGAAGCTCCTACGAGCAGTACTTC
>17|.|.|TRBV5-4|TRBJ2-5
CASSLFGAMVGEETQYF
TGTGCCAGCAGCTTGTTCGGGGCAATGGTGGGGGAAGAGACCCAGTACTTC
>15|.|.|TRBV5-1|TRBJ2-2
CASSSQGANTGELFF
TGCGCCAGCAGCTCCCAGGGTGCGAACACCGGGGAGCTGTTTTTT
>16|.|TRBD2|TRBV5-4|TRBJ2-1
CASSRAGVSSYNEQFF
TGTGCCAGCAGCCGAGCGGGGGTGAGCTCCTACAATGAGCAGTTCTTC
>16|.|TRBD2|TRBV4-2|TRBJ2-5
CASSLSTSGGGETQYF
TGTGCCAGCAGCCTTTCGACTAGCGGGGGGGGAGAGACCCAGTACTTC
>14|.|.|TRBV5-1|TRBJ2-5
CASSFRTDQETQYF
TGCGCCAGCAGCTTCCGGACTGATCAAGAGACCCAGTACTTC
>15|.|TRBD1|TRBV11-2|TRBJ1-4
CASSLGTGGREKLFF
TGTGCCAGCAGCTTAGGTACAGGGGGTCGTGAAAAACTGTTTTTT